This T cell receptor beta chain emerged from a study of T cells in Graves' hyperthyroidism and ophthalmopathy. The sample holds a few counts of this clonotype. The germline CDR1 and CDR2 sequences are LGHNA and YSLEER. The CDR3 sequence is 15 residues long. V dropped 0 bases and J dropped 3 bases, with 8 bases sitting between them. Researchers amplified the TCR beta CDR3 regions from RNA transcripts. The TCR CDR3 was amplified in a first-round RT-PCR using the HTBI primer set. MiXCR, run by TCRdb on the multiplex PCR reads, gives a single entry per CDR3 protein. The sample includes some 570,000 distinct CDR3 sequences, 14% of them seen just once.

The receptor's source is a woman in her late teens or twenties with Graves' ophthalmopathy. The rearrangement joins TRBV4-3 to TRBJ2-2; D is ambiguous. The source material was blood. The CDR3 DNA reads TGCGCCAGCAGCCAAGATCCCCAGTACACCGGGGAGCTGTTTTTT. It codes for CASSQDPQYTGELFF.